Listed below are T cell receptor beta chains from one sample, sequenced in a study of identical twins. TCRdb reprocessed the 5' RACE reads with MiXCR, giving one entry per CDR3 protein. The data show hundreds of thousands of distinct CDR3 sequences, with approximately 13% seen just once and roughly 7.8% held by the top ten. This sample was also put to use in a study of yellow fever vaccine responses in identical twins.

Sequencing was done on a sample of CD8+ T cells sorted from blood. The receptor set was obtained from a woman younger than 30 in good health. CDR3s include the opening cysteine and the closing phenylalanine or tryptophan. D genes are given only for firm matches. Clone size appears in some rows only: once, few, many, or a class for an expanded clone.

size: few; J: TRBJ2-7; V: TRBV12-3/TRBV12-4; D: TRBD2; CDR3: CASSFGAGGYEQYF; DNA: TGTGCAAGCAGTTTCGGGGCGGGGGGTTACGAGCAGTACTTC
size: .; J: TRBJ2-5; V: TRBV5-1; D: .; CDR3: CASSSLLADQETQYF; DNA: TGCGCCAGCAGCTCGCTACTAGCAGACCAAGAGACCCAGTACTTC
size: few; J: TRBJ2-3; V: TRBV13; D: .; CDR3: CASSLGGRAAQYF; DNA: TGTGCCAGCAGCTTAGGCGGTCGGGCGGCGCAGTATTTT
size: few; J: TRBJ2-7; V: TRBV10-3; D: TRBD1; CDR3: CAISALDRAYEQYF; DNA: TGTGCCATCAGTGCCTTGGACAGGGCCTACGAGCAGTACTTC
size: few; J: TRBJ2-1; V: TRBV2; D: .; CDR3: CASSASGTSLIDEQFF; DNA: TGTGCCAGCAGTGCCTCCGGGACCTCCCTAATAGATGAGCAGTTCTTC
size: few; J: TRBJ2-3; V: TRBV6-2/TRBV6-3; D: .; CDR3: CASSSSEGHTDTQYF; DNA: TGTGCCAGCAGTTCCAGTGAGGGGCACACAGATACGCAGTATTTT
size: few; J: TRBJ2-2; V: TRBV28; D: .; CDR3: CASSLYRGGPGELFF; DNA: TGTGCCAGCAGTTTATATAGGGGAGGACCCGGGGAGCTGTTTTTT
size: few; J: TRBJ2-1; V: TRBV5-1; D: .; CDR3: CASSLGQKPYNEQFF; DNA: TGCGCCAGCAGCTTGGGACAGAAACCGTACAATGAGCAGTTCTTC
size: .; J: TRBJ1-2; V: TRBV14; D: .; CDR3: CASSQGGPSNYGYTF; DNA: TGTGCCAGCAGCCAAGGGGGGCCCAGTAACTATGGCTACACCTTC
size: few; J: TRBJ2-7; V: TRBV20-1; D: TRBD2; CDR3: CSAVGTSGYEQYF; DNA: TGCAGTGCAGTAGGAACTAGCGGCTACGAGCAGTACTTC
size: few; J: TRBJ2-7; V: TRBV9; D: TRBD1; CDR3: CASSVGQGDYEQYF; DNA: TGTGCCAGCAGCGTCGGACAGGGGGACTACGAGCAGTACTTC
size: many; J: TRBJ2-1; V: TRBV20-1; D: TRBD1; CDR3: CSASLGQGPYNEQFF; DNA: TGCAGTGCCAGCTTGGGACAGGGACCCTACAATGAGCAGTTCTTC
size: .; J: TRBJ2-7; V: TRBV20-1; D: .; CDR3: CSATGVTPEQYF; DNA: TGCAGTGCTACAGGGGTCACCCCCGAGCAGTACTTC
size: few; J: TRBJ2-5; V: TRBV20-1; D: .; CDR3: CSARVHLFWETQYF; DNA: TGCAGTGCTAGAGTCCATCTCTTCTGGGAGACCCAGTACTTC
size: many; J: TRBJ2-2; V: TRBV27; D: .; CDR3: CASSIQQVAHDANTGELFF; DNA: TGTGCCAGCAGTATACAACAGGTTGCCCACGACGCGAACACCGGGGAGCTGTTTTTT
size: few; J: TRBJ2-3; V: TRBV4-1; D: .; CDR3: CASSPYLSEVTQYF; DNA: TGCGCCAGCAGCCCCTACCTCTCTGAAGTTACGCAGTATTTT
size: many; J: TRBJ2-2; V: TRBV7-9; D: .; CDR3: CAIQTGPTGTGELFF; DNA: TGTGCCATCCAAACGGGGCCCACGGGGACCGGGGAGCTGTTTTTT
size: .; J: TRBJ2-5; V: TRBV9; D: TRBD2; CDR3: CASSDGGGRGETQYF; DNA: TGTGCCAGCTCGGACGGGGGGGGCAGAGGAGAGACCCAGTACTTC
size: many; J: TRBJ2-7; V: TRBV18; D: .; CDR3: CASSPPGGEQYF; DNA: TGTGCCAGCTCACCACCGGGTGGGGAGCAGTACTTC
size: .; J: TRBJ2-1; V: TRBV6-5; D: TRBD2; CDR3: CASSHQLGLAFSYNEQFF; DNA: TGTGCCAGCAGTCACCAACTGGGACTAGCGTTCTCCTACAATGAGCAGTTCTTC
size: .; J: TRBJ1-4; V: TRBV28; D: .; CDR3: CASTQGYEKLFF; DNA: TGTGCCAGCACCCAGGGGTACGAAAAACTGTTTTTT
size: few; J: TRBJ2-3; V: TRBV27; D: TRBD1; CDR3: CASSPSPGTGDTQYF; DNA: TGTGCCAGCAGTCCTTCACCCGGGACAGGAGATACGCAGTATTTT
size: few; J: TRBJ2-7; V: TRBV14; D: .; CDR3: CASSQVGPADEQYF; DNA: TGTGCCAGCAGCCAGGTGGGACCGGCAGACGAGCAGTACTTC
size: .; J: TRBJ1-6; V: TRBV6-5; D: .; CDR3: CASSYRIAGEGSPLHF; DNA: TGTGCCAGCAGTTACAGGATCGCAGGGGAGGGTTCACCCCTCCACTTT
size: few; J: TRBJ2-2; V: TRBV5-1; D: TRBD1; CDR3: CASSLEYRGQSNTGELFF; DNA: TGCGCCAGCAGCTTGGAGTACAGGGGCCAGTCGAACACCGGGGAGCTGTTTTTT
size: few; J: TRBJ2-3; V: TRBV6-2/TRBV6-3; D: TRBD2; CDR3: CASSYSYPSGTSDDSTDTQYF; DNA: TGTGCCAGCAGTTACAGTTACCCCTCCGGGACTAGCGATGATAGCACAGATACGCAGTATTTT
size: many; J: TRBJ1-6; V: TRBV12-3/TRBV12-4; D: .; CDR3: CASSPLGPPF; DNA: TGTGCCAGCAGTCCCTTGGGCCCACCTTTT
size: few; J: TRBJ1-2; V: TRBV12-3/TRBV12-4; D: .; CDR3: CASSETETYGYTF; DNA: TGTGCCAGCAGTGAGACAGAAACCTATGGCTACACCTTC
size: .; J: TRBJ2-3; V: TRBV2; D: .; CDR3: CASKGSGRDTQYF; DNA: TGTGCCAGCAAGGGGTCCGGCCGAGATACGCAGTATTTT
size: few; J: TRBJ2-7; V: TRBV5-1; D: TRBD2; CDR3: CASSLEPSGSYEQYF; DNA: TGCGCCAGCAGCTTGGAACCTAGCGGGTCCTACGAGCAGTACTTC
size: few; J: TRBJ1-2; V: TRBV29-1; D: TRBD1; CDR3: CSVPGRDSYGYTF; DNA: TGCAGCGTCCCCGGTAGGGACAGCTATGGCTACACCTTC
size: few; J: TRBJ2-1; V: TRBV2; D: .; CDR3: CASSGAGENEQFF; DNA: TGTGCCAGCAGTGGAGCCGGGGAAAATGAGCAGTTCTTC
size: few; J: TRBJ2-3; V: TRBV29-1; D: .; CDR3: CSVEWPGTQMTDTQYF; DNA: TGCAGCGTTGAATGGCCCGGGACTCAGATGACAGATACGCAGTATTTT
size: many; J: TRBJ2-2; V: TRBV7-7; D: .; CDR3: CASSPRGPGTGELFF; DNA: TGTGCCAGCAGCCCGCGGGGGCCCGGGACCGGGGAGCTGTTTTTT
size: few; J: TRBJ1-1; V: TRBV20-1; D: .; CDR3: CSAPRTEMNTEAFF; DNA: TGCAGTGCTCCACGGACAGAGATGAACACTGAAGCTTTCTTT
size: few; J: TRBJ2-1; V: TRBV9; D: TRBD2; CDR3: CASSVAAGEYNEQFF; DNA: TGTGCCAGCAGCGTAGCTGCGGGAGAGTACAATGAGCAGTTCTTC
size: few; J: TRBJ2-5; V: TRBV5-1; D: .; CDR3: CASSSDVPGETQYF; DNA: TGCGCCAGCAGCTCGGATGTGCCGGGAGAGACCCAGTACTTC
size: few; J: TRBJ2-1; V: TRBV6-1; D: .; CDR3: CASRPGHMHNEQFF; DNA: TGTGCCAGCAGACCTGGACACATGCACAATGAGCAGTTCTTC
size: many; J: TRBJ2-3; V: TRBV7-6; D: TRBD2; CDR3: CASSSSIAGGPNPDTQYF; DNA: TGTGCCAGCAGCTCCAGTATAGCGGGGGGGCCGAACCCAGATACGCAGTATTTT
size: few; J: TRBJ1-1; V: TRBV4-1; D: TRBD1; CDR3: CASSQRDSWNTEAFF; DNA: TGCGCCAGCAGCCAACGGGACAGTTGGAACACTGAAGCTTTCTTT
size: few; J: TRBJ2-7; V: TRBV20-1; D: TRBD2; CDR3: CSARFMGLQYF; DNA: TGCAGTGCTAGATTCATGGGACTACAGTACTTC
size: few; J: TRBJ1-4; V: TRBV9; D: .; CDR3: CASSGEGGGTNEKLFF; DNA: TGTGCCAGCAGCGGGGAGGGGGGGGGCACTAATGAAAAACTGTTTTTT
size: .; J: TRBJ2-1; V: TRBV10-2; D: .; CDR3: CASNTNEQFF; DNA: TGCGCCAGCAACACCAATGAGCAGTTCTTC
size: .; J: TRBJ1-1; V: TRBV5-1; D: TRBD1; CDR3: CASSARGQGDTEAFF; DNA: TGCGCCAGCAGCGCCCGAGGACAGGGCGACACTGAAGCTTTCTTT
size: few; J: TRBJ2-7; V: TRBV20-1; D: .; CDR3: CSARDRGRYEQYF; DNA: TGCAGTGCTAGAGATCGTGGCCGCTACGAGCAGTACTTC
size: few; J: TRBJ2-1; V: TRBV14; D: TRBD2; CDR3: CASSQWGGYNEQFF; DNA: TGTGCCAGCAGCCAGTGGGGGGGTTACAATGAGCAGTTCTTC
size: .; J: TRBJ2-1; V: TRBV5-1; D: .; CDR3: CASSLGRQSSYNEQFF; DNA: TGCGCCAGCAGCTTGGGGCGCCAAAGCTCCTACAATGAGCAGTTCTTC
size: .; J: TRBJ2-2; V: TRBV28; D: .; CDR3: CASSLTPSNTGELFF; DNA: TGTGCCAGCAGCCTCACACCTTCGAACACCGGGGAGCTGTTTTTT
size: .; J: TRBJ2-7; V: TRBV7-9; D: .; CDR3: CASSSPGHSYEQYF; DNA: TGTGCCAGCAGCTCCCCGGGACACAGCTACGAGCAGTACTTC
size: .; J: TRBJ2-2; V: TRBV5-5; D: .; CDR3: CASSLDSYTGELFF; DNA: TGTGCCAGCAGCCTGGACAGTTACACCGGGGAGCTGTTTTTT
size: few; J: TRBJ2-1; V: TRBV27; D: .; CDR3: CASSFRDGSYNEQFF; DNA: TGTGCCAGCAGTTTCCGGGACGGCTCCTACAATGAGCAGTTCTTC
size: .; J: TRBJ2-2; V: TRBV2; D: .; CDR3: CASSEVRQAGELFF; DNA: TGTGCCAGCAGTGAAGTTAGACAGGCCGGGGAGCTGTTTTTT
size: .; J: TRBJ2-5; V: TRBV2; D: TRBD2; CDR3: CASSAGLAAETQYF; DNA: TGTGCCAGCAGTGCCGGACTAGCCGCGGAGACCCAGTACTTC
size: .; J: TRBJ1-2; V: TRBV28; D: .; CDR3: CVHQRTGGLGYTF; DNA: TGTGTACACCAACGGACGGGAGGTCTTGGCTACACCTTC
size: .; J: TRBJ2-1; V: TRBV13; D: .; CDR3: CASSPGWDGNEQFF; DNA: TGTGCCAGCAGCCCCGGCTGGGATGGCAATGAGCAGTTCTTC
size: .; J: TRBJ2-1; V: TRBV6-4; D: TRBD2; CDR3: CASSEGGLAGADEQFF; DNA: TGTGCCAGCAGTGAAGGAGGGCTAGCGGGAGCCGATGAGCAGTTCTTC
size: .; J: TRBJ1-1; V: TRBV27; D: TRBD1; CDR3: CASSLISPWTGVDTEAFF; DNA: TGTGCCAGCAGTTTAATATCCCCCTGGACAGGGGTAGACACTGAAGCTTTCTTT
size: .; J: TRBJ2-6; V: TRBV10-3; D: .; CDR3: CAISDGDRAGANVLTF; DNA: TGTGCCATCAGTGATGGGGATCGGGCTGGGGCCAACGTCCTGACTTTC
size: .; J: TRBJ2-5; V: TRBV7-6; D: .; CDR3: CASSLQARDGETQYF; DNA: TGTGCCAGCAGCTTACAGGCCCGAGATGGAGAGACCCAGTACTTC
size: many; J: TRBJ2-2; V: TRBV5-6; D: .; CDR3: CASSPGQTNTGELFF; DNA: TGTGCCAGCAGCCCAGGACAGACGAACACCGGGGAGCTGTTTTTT